The 21 T cell receptor beta chains below were found in one sample sequenced in a study of blood T cell repertoires in COVID-19. Repertoires were generated with immunoSEQ multiplex PCR, while TCRdb's copy carries only in-frame clones and drops some. The sample consists of approximately 210,000 clones, 89% of them appearing once. The sample comprised peripheral blood. Every receptor here comes from a middle-aged woman with acute or convalescent COVID-19.

The chain's CDR3 is CASSAGGPGNIQYF. CDR3 nucleotides: TGTGCCAGCAGTGCAGGGGGGCCGGGGAACATTCAGTACTTC. The rearrangement links TRBV6-4 to TRBJ2-4; D may be TRBD1 (7 bases). The CDR3 runs 14 residues. Germline V gives CDR1 MRHNA, CDR2 SNTAGT. The V gene lost 4 bases and the J gene lost 7 bases, with 14 bases spanning the gap.

As regards this clone: Other DNA sequences in the same sample also yield this CDR3. The rearrangement uses TRBV19 and TRBJ1-1, with D possibly being TRBD1 (5 bases). Per germline, CDR1 LNHDA and CDR2 SQIVND (reference sequence). Trimming cost V 1 base and J 5 bases, with 11 bases left between them. The CDR3 is made up of 14 amino acids. CDR3 sequence: CASSIGRAGTEAFF. The CDR3 coding sequence is TGTGCCAGTAGTATAGGCAGGGCTGGGACTGAAGCTTTCTTT.

The chain joins TRBV11-2 to TRBJ1-5; a weak D match, TRBD1 (6 bases). The CDR3 length is 19 residues. Germline CDR1 reads SGHAT; CDR2 reads FQNNGV. The V and J ends lost 4 bases and 4 bases respectively, with 26 bases between them. The CDR3 reads CASSSTPLPGQRRNQPQHF. The CDR3 DNA follows: TGTGCCAGCAGCTCAACCCCGCTGCCTGGACAGCGGAGGAATCAGCCCCAGCATTTT.

The CDR3 DNA reads TGTGCCAGTAGTAAACGAGCCCAGGGTATGAACACTGAAGCTTTCTTT. Protein: CASSKRAQGMNTEAFF. The V gene is TRBV19, the J gene TRBJ1-1, with a tentative D call TRBD1 (5 bases). The length of the CDR3 is 16 residues. The germline gives CDR1 LNHDA, CDR2 SQIVND (reference sequence). V was pared by 4 bases and J by 0 bases, with 15 bases between.

This chain connects TRBV24-1 to TRBJ2-1, with D hard to call. Germline CDR1 and CDR2: KGHDR and SFDVKD. V lost 0 bases and J lost 2, with 13 bases in between. The CDR3 is 17 residues long. The CDR3 nucleotides read TGTGCCACCAGTGATTTGCCTGCCGAGCTCACCTACAATGAGCAGTTCTTC. Translation: CATSDLPAELTYNEQFF.

The V gene is TRBV5-5, the J gene TRBJ2-3, with D possibly being TRBD1 (6 bases). The CDR3 is 16 residues long. V lost 0 bases and J 3 bases, leaving 14 bases between the germline ends. The V gene's germline CDR1 is SGHKS and CDR2 YYEKEE (reference sequence). The CDR3 is CASSLELQGSTDTQYF. CDR3 nucleotide sequence: TGTGCCAGCAGCTTGGAATTACAGGGATCAACAGATACGCAGTATTTT.

The chain is built from TRBV5-6 and TRBJ1-5; weak D call: TRBD1 (5 bases). CDR3 size: 16 residues. Trimming left V 4 bases short and J 5 bases short, with 19 bases between. Germline lookup yields CDR1 SGHDT and CDR2 YYEEEE. The CDR3 sequence: CASSRQGGLRDQPQHF. Here the CDR3 DNA reads TGTGCCAGCAGCCGCCAGGGAGGTTTAAGGGATCAGCCCCAGCATTTT.

The chain is built from TRBV2 and TRBJ2-1; D remains ambiguous. The CDR3 contains 12 residues. V was trimmed by 5 bases and J by 3 bases, leaving 5 bases between them. CDR1 and CDR2 from the germline V gene are SNHLY and FYNNEI. The DNA of the CDR3 is TGTGCCAGCAGTACAGACTACAATGAGCAGTTCTTC. Translated: CASSTDYNEQFF.

The gene calls are TRBV30 and TRBJ2-5; 7 bases match TRBD1. The CDR3 runs 12 residues. Looked up from germline, CDR1 is GTSNPN and CDR2 is SVGIG (reference sequence). The ends lost 6 bases at V and 2 bases at J; junction bases unmatched: 3. The DNA for the CDR3 is TGTGCCTGCGGGACAGATCAAGAGACCCAGTACTTC. Its protein is CACGTDQETQYF. The whole variable domain, remainder taken from reference TRBV30 and TRBJ2-5, is SQTIHQWPATLVQPVGSPLSLECTVEGTSNPNLYWYRQAAGRGLQLLFYSVGIGQISSEVPQNLSASRPQDRQFILSSKKLLLSDSGFYLCACGTDQETQYFGPGTRLLVL.

The V call is TRBV11-2, the J call TRBJ1-3; unclear D gene. The CDR3 sequence is 16 residues long. Germline assignment: CDR1 SGHAT and CDR2 FQNNGV. Trimming stripped 1 base from V and 0 bases from J, with 10 bases between. CDR3 bases: TGTGCCAGCAGCTTAGTAGAGAGTCTCTCTGGAAACACCATATATTTT. Amino acids: CASSLVESLSGNTIYF. The full variable domain, in which reference TRBV11-2 and TRBJ1-3 provide the parts outside the CDR3, is EAGVAQSPRYKIIEKRQSVAFWCNPISGHATLYWYQQILGQGPKLLIQFQNNGVVDDSQLPKDRFSAERLKGVDSTLKIQPAKLEDSAVYLCASSLVESLSGNTIYFGEGSWLTVV.

The CDR3 loop reads CASSITPEPNEQFF. CDR3 DNA: TGTGCCAGCAGCATCACCCCGGAGCCCAATGAGCAGTTCTTC. This sequence joins TRBV7-6 and TRBJ2-1; D gene ambiguous. Between the trimmed V and J ends, which lost 5 bases and 6 bases, there was a span of 14 bases. The germline V gene encodes CDR1 SGHVS and CDR2 FNYEAQ. The CDR3 sequence is 14 residues long.

The genes are TRBV24-1 and TRBJ2-5; weak D call: TRBD1 (5 bases). The ends were cut back, 3 bases at V and 5 bases at J, with 9 bases in the middle. The germline CDR1 and CDR2 sequences are KGHDR and SFDVKD. The CDR3 loop spans 13 amino acids. CDR3: CATSDNNRETQYF. The CDR3 DNA reads TGTGCCACCAGTGATAATAACAGGGAGACCCAGTACTTC.

V is TRBV6-1 and J is TRBJ1-5, with D possibly being TRBD1 (6 bases). Germline CDR1 MNHNS, CDR2 SASEGT. The ends were cut back, 4 bases at V and 2 bases at J, with 15 bases in the middle. This CDR3 is 16 amino acids long. The CDR3 DNA reads as TGTGCCAGCAGTGCTACAGGGAATTTTGGCAATCAGCCCCAGCATTTT. Protein product: CASSATGNFGNQPQHF.

This rearrangement joins TRBV7-2 to TRBJ2-2; tentative D call: TRBD1 (5 bases). This CDR3 spans 13 amino acids. Germline V CDR1 and CDR2: SGHTA, FQGNSA. Trimming removed 6 bases at V and 7 bases at J, with 12 bases between. This CDR3 reads CASSYQGGGELFF. The DNA of the CDR3 is TGTGCCAGCAGTTATCAGGGTGGCGGGGAGCTGTTTTTT. Variable domain in full (rest from reference TRBV7-2 and TRBJ2-2): GAGVSQSPSNKVTEKGKDVELRCDPISGHTALYWYRQSLGQGLEFLIYFQGNSAPDKSGLPSDRFSAERTGGSVSTLTIQRTQQEDSAVYLCASSYQGGGELFFGEGSRLTVL.

CDR3 in amino acids: CASSPTSGGPNYGYTF. In nucleotides, the CDR3 is TGTGCCAGCTCTCCTACTTCAGGGGGGCCTAACTATGGCTACACCTTC. The V and J genes are TRBV18 and TRBJ1-2; 7 nucleotides line up with TRBD1. CDR1 KGHSH and CDR2 LQKENI come from the germline V gene. The CDR3 has 16 amino acids. V lost 6 bases, J lost 0 bases, and 10 bases stayed unmatched.

The genes are TRBV25-1 and TRBJ1-2; no definite D call. The V end was cut by 5 bases, the J end by 8 bases, with 15 bases between. The CDR3 sequence is 13 residues long. In germline, CDR1 is MGHDK, CDR2 SYGVNS. DNA of the CDR3: TGTGCCAGCAGTCGCCGCCGGGTCGAGGGCTACACCTTC. Translation gives CASSRRRVEGYTF.

In nucleotides, the CDR3 is TGTGCCAGCAGCTCCCGGGACAGTGCTGGCTATGGCTACACCTTC. Translation: CASSSRDSAGYGYTF. The chain uses TRBV5-6 and TRBJ1-2, with 7 bases matching TRBD1. The V gene's germline CDR1 is SGHDT and CDR2 YYEEEE. The CDR3 runs 15 residues. V trimming: 3 bases; J trimming: 4 bases; junction bases outside the gene matches: 9. Variable domain in full (rest from reference TRBV5-6 and TRBJ1-2): DAGVTQSPTHLIKTRGQQVTLRCSPKSGHDTVSWYQQALGQGPQFIFQYYEEEERQRGNFPDRFSGHQFPNYSSELNVNALLLGDSALYLCASSSRDSAGYGYTFGSGTRLTVV.

V and J are TRBV6-6 and TRBJ1-4; 9 positions agree with TRBD1. In germline, CDR1 is MNHNY, CDR2 SVGAGI (reference sequence). This CDR3 comprises 15 residues. V trimming: 7 bases; J trimming: 1 base; junction bases outside the gene matches: 4. CDR3 sequence (DNA): TGTGCCAGCACCAGGGACAGGGTAACTAATGAAAAACTGTTTTTT. Amino acids: CASTRDRVTNEKLFF.

The V gene is TRBV3-1 (or the pseudogene TRBV3-2), the J gene TRBJ1-1; 9 bases fit TRBD1. V trimming: 1 base; J trimming: 2 bases; junction bases outside the gene matches: 2. Germline loops: CDR1 LGHDT, CDR2 YNNKEL (reference sequence). The CDR3 sequence is 15 residues long. CDR3 amino acids: CASSQATGGNTEAFF. The DNA of the CDR3 is TGTGCCAGCAGCCAAGCAACAGGGGGCAACACTGAAGCTTTCTTT.

The chain recombines TRBV18 with TRBJ1-2; 8 positions agree with TRBD1. Germline V gene sequence: CDR1 KGHSH, CDR2 LQKENI. The V segment lost 3 bases and the J segment 1 base; nucleotides outside the gene matches: 1. The CDR3 contains 14 residues. The CDR3 bases are TGTGCCAGCTCACCGACAGGGGATAACTATGGCTACACCTTC. Protein sequence: CASSPTGDNYGYTF.

V is TRBV19 and J is TRBJ1-1, with TRBD1 identical over 11 bases. The V gene end was trimmed by 5 bases and the J gene end by 0 bases; junction bases not matched to a gene: 11. The CDR3 length is 18 residues. Germline V CDR1 and CDR2: LNHDA, SQIVND (reference sequence). Here the CDR3 reads CASSYPPGQGGVNTEAFF. In DNA form, the CDR3 reads TGTGCCAGTAGTTACCCCCCGGGACAGGGGGGAGTGAACACTGAAGCTTTCTTT.